A selection of T cell receptor beta chains follows, all from one sample in a study of shared clonotypes between healthy human individuals. This table comes from immunoSEQ multiplex PCR, and its TCRdb copy is limited to in-frame clones, with some not included. The sample lists approximately 440,000 clones; 75% to 80% were seen once. Sequencing used PBMCs. Every receptor here comes from a woman between 40 and 50 years old in good health. Some clones in this sample may be carry-over from other donors' samples. Both conserved end residues are part of each CDR3. A D gene is named only where the DNA matches it firmly. Some rows have no size entry. The others give once, few or many, or a class for an expanded clone.

d_call | j_call | clone_size | v_call | cdr3_nt | cdr3_aa
TRBD1 | TRBJ2-7 | . | TRBV2 | TGTGCCAGCAGTGAAGAGACAGGGTATGCCTACGAGCAGTACTTC | CASSEETGYAYEQYF
TRBD1 | TRBJ1-5 | . | TRBV11-2 | TGTGCCAGCAGCCGCACAGGGGTCAATCAGCCCCAGCATTTT | CASSRTGVNQPQHF
. | TRBJ1-2 | . | TRBV7-2 | TGTGCCAGCAGCTTATTAGGGAGTAAGGGCTACACCTTC | CASSLLGSKGYTF
TRBD1 | TRBJ1-2 | . | TRBV9 | TGTGCCAGCAGCACAGGGGCCGACAGGGGCTACACCTTC | CASSTGADRGYTF
. | TRBJ2-1 | few | TRBV7-2 | TGTGCCAGCAGCTCCCGCAGGGGAAGGGCCTACAATGAGCAGTTCTTC | CASSSRRGRAYNEQFF
. | TRBJ2-5 | . | TRBV30 | TGTGCCTGGAGTGTAAGCCTCACCGAGACCCAGTACTTC | CAWSVSLTETQYF
. | TRBJ2-7 | . | TRBV30 | TGTGCCTGGAGTGTCGGAGGGACTTACGAGCAGTACTTC | CAWSVGGTYEQYF
. | TRBJ2-2 | . | TRBV7-2 | TGTGCCAGCAGCTTTACCGGGCCGAAGAACACCGGGGAGCTGTTTTTT | CASSFTGPKNTGELFF
. | TRBJ1-2 | many | TRBV27 | TGTGCCAGCAGTTCTTCCAACTATGGCTACACCTTC | CASSSSNYGYTF
. | TRBJ2-2 | . | TRBV11-3 | TGTGCCAGCAGCGCGCAGCGGGCCTCGAACACCGGGGAGCTGTTTTTT | CASSAQRASNTGELFF
. | TRBJ1-2 | . | TRBV30 | TGTGCCTGGAGTGTACGGTTGGTGGACTATGGCTACACCTTC | CAWSVRLVDYGYTF
TRBD2 | TRBJ2-3 | . | TRBV4-2 | TGTGCCAGCAGCCCGGGGAGCGGGAACACAGATACGCAGTATTTT | CASSPGSGNTDTQYF
. | TRBJ2-7 | . | TRBV18 | TGTGCCAGCTCACCACCTGGGACGTTAAACTACGAGCAGTACTTC | CASSPPGTLNYEQYF
. | TRBJ1-1 | few | TRBV7-7 | TGTGCTAGCAGCTTAGCAGCGAACACTGAAGCTTTCTTT | CASSLAANTEAFF
TRBD2 | TRBJ2-1 | . | TRBV28 | TGTGCCAGCTCTGGTGCTAGCGGGAGTACCAATGAGCAGTTCTTC | CASSGASGSTNEQFF
. | TRBJ2-7 | . | TRBV9 | TGTGCCAGCAGCGTAGTAGGGGGGACGGAGCAGTACTTC | CASSVVGGTEQYF
. | TRBJ1-5 | . | TRBV28 | TGTGCCAGCAGTTTAAGGATCAGGGGTTTGAGCAATCAGCCCCAGCATTTT | CASSLRIRGLSNQPQHF
. | TRBJ1-2 | many | TRBV20-1 | TGCAGTGCTAGTCGGGGGGAGGGCTACACCTTC | CSASRGEGYTF
TRBD2 | TRBJ2-1 | . | TRBV7-9 | TGTGCCGGCAGCTTAGCCCAAGCGGGGCACAATGAGCAGTTCTTC | CAGSLAQAGHNEQFF
. | TRBJ2-3 | . | TRBV1 | TGCACCAGCAGCCAAGTTGGTTTTATTTCACACTGCGCAGATACGCAGTATTTT | CTSSQVGFISHCADTQYF